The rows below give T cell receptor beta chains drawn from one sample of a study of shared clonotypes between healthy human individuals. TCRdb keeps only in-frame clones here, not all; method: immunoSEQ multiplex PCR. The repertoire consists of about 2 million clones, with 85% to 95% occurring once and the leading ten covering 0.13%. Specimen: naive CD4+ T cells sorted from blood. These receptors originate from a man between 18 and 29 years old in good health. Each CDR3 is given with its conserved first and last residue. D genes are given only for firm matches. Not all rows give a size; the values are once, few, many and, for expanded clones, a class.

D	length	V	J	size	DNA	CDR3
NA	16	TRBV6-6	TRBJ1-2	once	TGTGCCAGCAGTTATCCTCACAGGGCTACTAACTATGGCTACACCTTC	CASSYPHRATNYGYTF
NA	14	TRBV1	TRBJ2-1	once	TGCACCAGCAGCCACTCCATGGGGACCCTGACTCAGTTCTTC	CTSSHSMGTLTQFF
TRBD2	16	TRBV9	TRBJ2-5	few	TGTGCCAGCAGCGTCGGACTAGCGGGGCGGGGGGAGACCCAGTACTTC	CASSVGLAGRGETQYF
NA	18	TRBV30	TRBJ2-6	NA	TGTGCCTGGAGTGTACTAACAAGGGGGTGGGCTGGGGCCAACGTCCTGACTTTC	CAWSVLTRGWAGANVLTF
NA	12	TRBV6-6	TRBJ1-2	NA	TGTGCCAGCAGTGATCGGGGACGGGGCTACACCTTC	CASSDRGRGYTF
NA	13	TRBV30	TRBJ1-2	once	TGTGCCTGGAGTGTCGATGGCGATTATGGCTACACCTTC	CAWSVDGDYGYTF
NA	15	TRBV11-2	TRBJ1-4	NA	TGTGCCAGCAGCTTGGGACAAAGTTTTTACGAAAAACTGTTTTTT	CASSLGQSFYEKLFF
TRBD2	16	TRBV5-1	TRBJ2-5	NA	TGCGCCAGCAGCTTGGCGCTAGCGGGGGGACAAGAGACCCAGTACTTC	CASSLALAGGQETQYF
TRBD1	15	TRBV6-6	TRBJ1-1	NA	TGTGCCAGCAGTTACCCCGCGACAGGGGGCACTGAAGCTTTCTTT	CASSYPATGGTEAFF
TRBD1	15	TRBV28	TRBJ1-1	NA	TGTGCCAGCACCCCGCCCAAGGGGGCGTCCACTGAAGCTTTCTTT	CASTPPKGASTEAFF
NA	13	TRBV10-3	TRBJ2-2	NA	TGTGCCATCAGTCCAAATAAACCCGGGGAGCTGTTTTTT	CAISPNKPGELFF
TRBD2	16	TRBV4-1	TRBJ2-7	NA	TGCGCCAGCAGCCAAGCTTACGGCGGGAGGGCCTACGAGCAGTGCTTC	CASSQAYGGRAYEQCF
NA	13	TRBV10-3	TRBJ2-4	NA	TGTGCCATCAGTGAGTCCCCTAAAAACATTCAGTACTTC	CAISESPKNIQYF
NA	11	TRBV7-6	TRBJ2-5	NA	TGTGCCAGCAGCCCGGCGGGGACCCAGTACTTC	CASSPAGTQYF
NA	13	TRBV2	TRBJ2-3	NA	TGTGCCAGCAGCGAAGAGGCCCACGCTACGCAGTATTTT	CASSEEAHATQYF